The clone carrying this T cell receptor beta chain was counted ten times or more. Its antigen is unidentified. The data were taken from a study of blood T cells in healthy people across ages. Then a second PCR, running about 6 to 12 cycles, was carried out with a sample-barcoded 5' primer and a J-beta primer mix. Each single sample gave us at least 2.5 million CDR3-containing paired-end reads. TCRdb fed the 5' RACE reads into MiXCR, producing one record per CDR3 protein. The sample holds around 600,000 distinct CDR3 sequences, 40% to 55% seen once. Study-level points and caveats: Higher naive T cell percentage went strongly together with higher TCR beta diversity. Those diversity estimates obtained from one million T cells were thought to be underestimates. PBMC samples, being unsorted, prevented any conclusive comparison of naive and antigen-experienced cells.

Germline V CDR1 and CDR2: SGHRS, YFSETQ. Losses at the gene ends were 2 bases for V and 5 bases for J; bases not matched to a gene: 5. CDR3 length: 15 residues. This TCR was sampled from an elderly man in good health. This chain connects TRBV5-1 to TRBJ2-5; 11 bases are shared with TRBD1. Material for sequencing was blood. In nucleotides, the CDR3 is TGCGCCAGCAGCTTTCGGACAGGGGGCTCGGAGACCCAGTACTTC. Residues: CASSFRTGGSETQYF.